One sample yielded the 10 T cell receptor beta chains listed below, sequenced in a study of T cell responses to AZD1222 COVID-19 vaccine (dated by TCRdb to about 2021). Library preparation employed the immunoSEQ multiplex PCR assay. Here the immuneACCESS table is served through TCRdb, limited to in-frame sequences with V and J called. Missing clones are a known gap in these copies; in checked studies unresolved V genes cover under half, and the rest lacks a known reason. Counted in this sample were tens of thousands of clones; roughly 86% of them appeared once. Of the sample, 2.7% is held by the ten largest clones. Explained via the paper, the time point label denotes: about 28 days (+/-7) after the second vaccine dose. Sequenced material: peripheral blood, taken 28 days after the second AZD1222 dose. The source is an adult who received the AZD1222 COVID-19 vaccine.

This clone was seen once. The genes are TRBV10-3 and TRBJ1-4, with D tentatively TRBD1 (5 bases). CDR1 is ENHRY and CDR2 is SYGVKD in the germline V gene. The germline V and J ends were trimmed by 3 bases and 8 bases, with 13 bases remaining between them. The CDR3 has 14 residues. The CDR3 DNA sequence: TGTGCCATCAGTGATCGAGGGGACGGGGAAAAACTGTTTTTT. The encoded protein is CAISDRGDGEKLFF.

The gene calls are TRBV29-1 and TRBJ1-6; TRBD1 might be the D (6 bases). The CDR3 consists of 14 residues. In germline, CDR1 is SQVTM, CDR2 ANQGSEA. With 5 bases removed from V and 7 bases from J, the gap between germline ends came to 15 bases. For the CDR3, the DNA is TGCAGCGTTTGGACAGCGGGGACGAATTCACCCCTCCACTTT. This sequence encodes CSVWTAGTNSPLHF.

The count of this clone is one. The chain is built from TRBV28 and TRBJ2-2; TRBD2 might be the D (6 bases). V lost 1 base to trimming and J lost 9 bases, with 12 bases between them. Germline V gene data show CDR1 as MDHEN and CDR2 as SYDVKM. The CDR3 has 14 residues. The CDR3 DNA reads TGTGCCAGCAGTTTATCCGGGACTCACCGGGAGCTGTTTTTT. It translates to CASSLSGTHRELFF.

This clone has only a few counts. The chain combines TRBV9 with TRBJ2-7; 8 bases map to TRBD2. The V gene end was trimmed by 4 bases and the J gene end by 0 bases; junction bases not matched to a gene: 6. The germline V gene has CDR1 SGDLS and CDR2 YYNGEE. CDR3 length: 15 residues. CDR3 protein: CASSTGGGLSYEQYF. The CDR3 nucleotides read TGTGCCAGCAGCACCGGGGGGGGCCTCTCCTACGAGCAGTACTTC.

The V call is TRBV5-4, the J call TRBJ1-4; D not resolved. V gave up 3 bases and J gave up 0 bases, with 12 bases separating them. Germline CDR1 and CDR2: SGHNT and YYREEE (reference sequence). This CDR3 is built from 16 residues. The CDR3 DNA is TGTGCCAGCAGCTCTTCCCTCATCGCAACTAATGAAAAACTGTTTTTT. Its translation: CASSSSLIATNEKLFF.

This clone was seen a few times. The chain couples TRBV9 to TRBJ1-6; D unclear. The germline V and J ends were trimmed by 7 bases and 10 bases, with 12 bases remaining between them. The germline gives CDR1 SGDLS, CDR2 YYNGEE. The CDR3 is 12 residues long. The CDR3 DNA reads TGTGCCAGCGGCGCCTGGGGATCACCCCTCCACTTT. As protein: CASGAWGSPLHF.

CDR3 DNA sequence: TGTGCCAGCAGCCAAGACCTATTTAACTATGGCTACACCTTC. Translating it yields CASSQDLFNYGYTF. The chain carries TRBV3-1 (or the pseudogene TRBV3-2) and TRBJ1-2; no reliable D call. Germline V gene data show CDR1 as LGHDT and CDR2 as YNNKEL (reference sequence). The CDR3 runs 14 residues. Trimming removed 0 bases from V and 1 base from J, with 6 bases in between.

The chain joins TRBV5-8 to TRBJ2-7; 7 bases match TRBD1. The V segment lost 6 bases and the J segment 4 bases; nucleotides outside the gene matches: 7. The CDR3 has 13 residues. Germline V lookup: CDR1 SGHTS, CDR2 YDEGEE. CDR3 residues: CASNSGTVYEQYF. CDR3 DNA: TGTGCCAGCAACTCCGGGACAGTGTACGAGCAGTACTTC. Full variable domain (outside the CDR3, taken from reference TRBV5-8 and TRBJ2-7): EAGVTQSPTHLIKTRGQQATLRCSPISGHTSVYWYQQALGLGLQFLLWYDEGEERNRGNFPPRFSGRQFPNYSSELNVNALELEDSALYLCASNSGTVYEQYFGPGTRLTVT.

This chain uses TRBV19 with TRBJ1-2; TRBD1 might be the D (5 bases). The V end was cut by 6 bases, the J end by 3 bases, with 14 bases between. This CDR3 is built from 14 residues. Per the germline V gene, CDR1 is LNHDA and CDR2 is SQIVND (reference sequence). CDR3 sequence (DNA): TGTGCCAGTAGACAAACCGGGGCCTACTATGGCTACACCTTC. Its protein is CASRQTGAYYGYTF.

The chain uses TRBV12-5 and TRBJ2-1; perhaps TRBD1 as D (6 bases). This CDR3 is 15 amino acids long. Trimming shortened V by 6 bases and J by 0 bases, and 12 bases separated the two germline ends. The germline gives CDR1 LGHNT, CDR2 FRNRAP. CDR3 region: CASGQDSVSYNEQFF. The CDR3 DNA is TGTGCTAGTGGCCAGGACAGCGTCTCCTACAATGAGCAGTTCTTC.